This T cell receptor beta chain is from a study of blood T cell repertoires in COVID-19. Sequencing was performed with immunoSEQ multiplex PCR; in TCRdb, only in-frame clones are kept and a portion is missing. The top ten hold 3.5% to 4.5% of the sample, which has about 240,000 clones, roughly 90% seen once. Participants reported their clinical history, and cohort assignment relied on those reports. The source material was PBMCs or T cells enriched from blood (not recorded which). The clonotype was recovered from a woman aged 25 to 39 who had recovered from COVID-19.

CDR3 sequence reads: CASSYRGLSYNEQFF. The DNA for the CDR3 is TGTGCCAGCAGTTACAGGGGGTTGTCCTACAATGAGCAGTTCTTC. This chain uses TRBV6-2 or TRBV6-3 with TRBJ2-1, with D perhaps TRBD1 (6 bases). With 2 bases removed from V and 1 base from J, the gap between germline ends came to 9 bases. The CDR3 has 15 residues. Germline V gene sequence: CDR1 MNHEY, CDR2 SVGEGT.